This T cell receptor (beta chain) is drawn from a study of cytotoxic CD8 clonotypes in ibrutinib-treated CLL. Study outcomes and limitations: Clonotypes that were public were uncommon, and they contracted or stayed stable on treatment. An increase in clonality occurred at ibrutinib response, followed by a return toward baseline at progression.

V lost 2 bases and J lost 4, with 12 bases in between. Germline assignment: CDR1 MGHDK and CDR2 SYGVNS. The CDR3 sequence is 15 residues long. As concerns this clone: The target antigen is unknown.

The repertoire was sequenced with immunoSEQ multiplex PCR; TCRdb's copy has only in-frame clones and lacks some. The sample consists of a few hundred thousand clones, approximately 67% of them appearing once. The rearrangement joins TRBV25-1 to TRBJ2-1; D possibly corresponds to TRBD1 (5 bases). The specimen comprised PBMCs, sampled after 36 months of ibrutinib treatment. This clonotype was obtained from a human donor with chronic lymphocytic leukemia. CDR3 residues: CASSEIRQLYNEQFF. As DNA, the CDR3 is TGTGCCAGCAGTGAAATAAGACAGCTTTACAATGAGCAGTTCTTC.